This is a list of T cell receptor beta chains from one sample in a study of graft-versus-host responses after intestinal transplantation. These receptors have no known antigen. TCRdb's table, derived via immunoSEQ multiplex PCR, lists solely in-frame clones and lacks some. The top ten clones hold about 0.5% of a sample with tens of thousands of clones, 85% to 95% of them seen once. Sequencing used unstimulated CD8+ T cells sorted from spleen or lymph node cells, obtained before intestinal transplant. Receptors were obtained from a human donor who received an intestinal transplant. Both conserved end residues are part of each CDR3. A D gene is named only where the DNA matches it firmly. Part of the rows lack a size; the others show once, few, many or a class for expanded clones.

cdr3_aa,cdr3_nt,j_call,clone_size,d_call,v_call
CASSLGQVLETQYF,TGTGCCAGCAGCTTGGGACAGGTCTTGGAGACCCAGTACTTC,TRBJ2-5,once,NA,TRBV5-8
CAAYPPTNEQFF,TGTGCAGCATATCCTCCAACCAATGAGCAGTTCTTC,TRBJ2-1,NA,NA,TRBV7-9
CASSYSTAGGGYNEQFF,TGTGCCAGCAGTTACTCGACGGCGGGAGGAGGTTACAATGAGCAGTTCTTC,TRBJ2-1,NA,TRBD2,TRBV6-7
CASSLASVGGQETQYF,TGTGCCAGCAGCTTAGCTTCCGTGGGAGGGCAAGAGACCCAGTACTTC,TRBJ2-5,NA,TRBD2,TRBV7-2
CASSSLPSPNYEQYF,TGTGCCAGCAGCTCGCTCCCGAGCCCTAACTACGAGCAGTACTTC,TRBJ2-7,NA,NA,TRBV5-6
CASSPGLGTGELFF,TGTGCCAGCAGCCCCGGACTGGGCACCGGGGAGCTGTTTTTT,TRBJ2-2,NA,NA,TRBV7-9
CASSIVPAAYNEQFF,TGTGCCAGTAGTATAGTCCCAGCGGCCTACAATGAGCAGTTCTTC,TRBJ2-1,NA,NA,TRBV19
CASSSDRGMNYGYTF,TGCGCCAGCAGCTCAGACAGGGGTATGAACTATGGCTACACCTTC,TRBJ1-2,once,TRBD1,TRBV4-1
CASSPRGPGSTDTQYF,TGTGCCAGCAGCCCAAGGGGGCCCGGATCTACAGATACGCAGTATTTT,TRBJ2-3,NA,TRBD1,TRBV13
CASSSGGWDTQYF,TGCGCCAGCAGCTCGGGGGGGTGGGATACGCAGTATTTT,TRBJ2-3,NA,TRBD2,TRBV5-1
CASSYGGRGTDTQYF,TGTGCCAGCAGTTATGGCGGGAGGGGCACAGATACGCAGTATTTT,TRBJ2-3,NA,TRBD2,TRBV6-5
CSVEGGVNYGYTF,TGCAGCGTTGAGGGGGGGGTTAACTATGGCTACACCTTC,TRBJ1-2,NA,NA,TRBV29-1
CASSVGGDGTLRGVLNEQFF,TGTGCCAGCAGCGTAGGTGGGGATGGGACCCTGCGGGGGGTCCTCAATGAGCAGTTCTTC,TRBJ2-1,NA,TRBD2,TRBV9
CASSQDLPGLVGEGEQYF,TGTGCCAGCAGCCAAGATCTCCCTGGACTAGTCGGGGAGGGAGAGCAGTACTTC,TRBJ2-7,NA,TRBD2,TRBV4-2
CASSYGREAPTDTQYF,TGTGCCAGCAGTTACGGGCGGGAGGCACCCACAGATACGCAGTATTTT,TRBJ2-3,NA,TRBD2,TRBV6-5
CASSWALPPGAYEQYF,TGCGCCAGCAGCTGGGCCCTACCTCCAGGGGCCTACGAGCAGTACTTC,TRBJ2-7,NA,NA,TRBV5-1
CATGSSDWDEQFF,TGTGCCACCGGGAGTTCGGACTGGGATGAGCAGTTCTTC,TRBJ2-1,NA,NA,TRBV10-3
CASSEQGETQYF,TGTGCCAGCAGCGAGCAGGGGGAGACCCAGTACTTC,TRBJ2-5,NA,NA,TRBV13
CASSGSGASTDTQYF,TGTGCCAGCAGCGGAAGCGGGGCAAGCACAGATACGCAGTATTTT,TRBJ2-3,NA,TRBD2,TRBV11-1
CAWSVLEGNEQYF,TGTGCCTGGAGTGTCTTGGAGGGAAACGAGCAGTACTTC,TRBJ2-7,NA,NA,TRBV30
CASSQVLGADTQYF,TGTGCCAGCAGCCAAGTTCTAGGTGCAGATACGCAGTATTTT,TRBJ2-3,NA,NA,TRBV14
CASSGGVGDTDTQYF,TGTGCCAGCAGCGGGGGGGTCGGTGACACAGATACGCAGTATTTT,TRBJ2-3,NA,TRBD2,TRBV7-3
CASSLDPSGEWGEQFF,TGTGCCAGCAGCTTAGATCCTAGCGGGGAATGGGGTGAGCAGTTCTTC,TRBJ2-1,NA,TRBD2,TRBV13
CASSPEQGYEQYF,TGTGCCAGCAGTCCAGAACAGGGCTACGAGCAGTACTTC,TRBJ2-7,NA,NA,TRBV27
CASSDRATNEKLFF,TGTGCCAGCAGCGACAGGGCCACTAATGAAAAACTGTTTTTT,TRBJ1-4,NA,TRBD1,TRBV28
CASSPRTGLTANVLTF,TGTGCCAGCAGCCCGAGGACAGGGCTGACGGCCAACGTCCTGACTTTC,TRBJ2-6,NA,TRBD1,TRBV28
CASSSGQRPYNEQFF,TGTGCCAGCAGCTCGGGACAGAGACCATACAATGAGCAGTTCTTC,TRBJ2-1,few,TRBD1,TRBV27